Following are 5 T cell receptor beta chains from one sample sequenced in a study of human CD8 memory T cell subsets. UMI-labeled 5' RACE generated the TCR beta libraries. Each CDR3 protein gets one entry in TCRdb, which reprocessed the 5' RACE reads and gives no DNA. The ten most abundant clones cover 14% to 15% of a sample with some 11,000 distinct CDR3 sequences. Sequenced material: CD8+ stem-like memory T cells (TSCM and TCM) sorted from PBMCs. The subset: stem-like memory CD8 T cells (TSTEM), CCR7+ PD-1- TIGIT-. These receptor sequences come from a human donor in good health.

The chain employs TRBV28 and TRBJ2-7; no DNA is available, so the TRBD2 call from TCRdb remains unchecked. The germline CDR1 and CDR2 sequences are MDHEN and SYDVKM. This CDR3 is 15 amino acids long. CDR3 region: CASSPIPGGYYEQYF.

V usage is TRBV29-1 and J usage is TRBJ2-5; TCRdb's D call, TRBD1, is unchecked because there is no DNA. This CDR3 region has 17 residues. CDR1 and CDR2 (germline): SQVTM, ANQGSEA. CDR3 in amino acids: CSADRGKTMRGQETQYF.

V and J are TRBV6-5 and TRBJ2-1; checking the TCRdb D call of TRBD2 is not possible without DNA. This CDR3 region has 14 residues. Germline CDR1 reads MNHEY; CDR2 reads SVGAGI. The CDR3 sequence: CASSGTSGYNEQFF.

The chain combines TRBV7-2 with TRBJ2-7; without DNA, the TCRdb call of TRBD2 cannot be checked. Looked up from germline, CDR1 is SGHTA and CDR2 is FQGNSA. CDR3 length: 13 amino acids. The CDR3 loop is CASSWRAAYEQYF.

This chain connects TRBV6-2 or TRBV6-3 to TRBJ2-1. The CDR3 is made up of 18 amino acids. CDR1 MNHEY and CDR2 SVGEGT come from the germline V gene. This chain's CDR3 is CASSWERNTEFSYNEQFF.